This entry concerns a single T cell receptor beta chain. Germline-derived CDR1 and CDR2 are SEHNR and FQNEAQ (reference sequence). V was cut by 2 bases and J by 0 bases, with 14 bases left in between. This CDR3 region has 16 residues. Assay used: immunoSEQ multiplex PCR; TCRdb lists only in-frame clones, some missing. The sample consists of approximately 280,000 clones, over 85% of them appearing once. This record comes from a study of blood T cell repertoires in COVID-19. Study as a whole: The study drew acute and convalescent COVID-19 samples from the United States, Italy and Spain. PBMCs, B-cell-depleted T cells, or T cells provided the cDNA or gDNA that made up the material.

Categorization into cohorts depended on clinical history that participants reported. Recovered participants had two consecutive negative NP/OP PCR tests, healthcare professional clearance, or symptom resolution. The V call is TRBV7-9, the J call TRBJ2-7; D is unresolved. Source material: PBMCs or T cells enriched from blood (not recorded which). The clonotype was recovered from an older woman who had recovered from COVID-19. The CDR3 DNA sequence: TGTGCCAGCAGCTTACAATCAACTTTAAACTCCTACGAGCAGTACTTC. Translation gives CASSLQSTLNSYEQYF.